Sequencing of this T cell receptor (beta chain) was carried out in a study of blood T cell repertoires in COVID-19. Overall study context: Samples came from the United States, Italy and Spain, spanning acute and convalescent COVID-19. In each case, the material was cDNA or gDNA derived from T cells, B-cell-depleted T cells, or PBMCs.

As handled by the study authors: Cell counts per sample came from amplifying reference gene primers. Method: immunoSEQ multiplex PCR; TCRdb's copy keeps in-frame clones and lacks some. The D gene and trimming were derived from the DNA, and the V and J assignments and clone size from that table. The sample carries a few hundred thousand clones, roughly 90% recorded once. The V gene lost 2 bases and the J gene lost 7 bases, with 18 bases spanning the gap. The CDR3 has 15 residues. CDR1 MNHEY and CDR2 SMNVEV come from the germline V gene (reference sequence). The genes are TRBV27 and TRBJ2-7; D possibly corresponds to TRBD2 (6 bases). This TCR was sampled from a woman in her 30s with active or convalescent COVID-19. Sequenced input: peripheral blood. The CDR3 DNA reads TGTGCCAGCAGTTTACGCCCGAGAAGCCGGGGGGAGCAGTACTTC. Amino acids: CASSLRPRSRGEQYF.